Following are 13 T cell receptor beta chains from one sample sequenced in a study of blood T cells in healthy people across ages. A sample-barcoded 5' primer and a J-beta primer mix were used in a second PCR of roughly 7 to 11 cycles. In TCRdb, the 5' RACE reads were re-called with MiXCR into one record per CDR3 protein. The sample lists 700,000 to 900,000 distinct CDR3 sequences; roughly 26% were seen once. The sample also formed part of further work on T cells of mothers and their children.

The sequenced material came from blood. These receptors were obtained from a boy under 18 in good health.

This clonotype was recorded a few times. The V and J genes are TRBV20-1 and TRBJ1-5, with D unclear. The CDR3 spans 13 residues. Germline V gene lookup returns CDR1 DFQATT and CDR2 SNEGSKA (reference sequence). Trimming pared 2 bases from V and 3 bases from J, leaving 8 bases between. CDR3 sequence reads: CSARTANNQPQHF. CDR3 DNA sequence: TGCAGTGCTAGAACAGCTAACAATCAGCCCCAGCATTTT.

The J gene is TRBJ2-7, the V gene TRBV19, with D unclear. The germline V gene has CDR1 LNHDA and CDR2 SQIVND (reference sequence). This CDR3 comprises 12 residues. V lost 5 bases and J lost 6, with 11 bases in between. CDR3 nucleotide sequence: TGTGCCAGTAGTCCGTCGATAGGCGAGCAGTACTTC. Translated, it gives CASSPSIGEQYF.

This clonotype turned up a few times. The rearrangement links TRBV5-1 to TRBJ1-2; a possible D gene is TRBD1 (6 bases). The V gene's germline CDR1 is SGHRS and CDR2 YFSETQ. The CDR3 runs to 16 residues. V lost 3 bases and J lost 4, with 19 bases in between. This CDR3 reads CASSSGHYAPLYGYTF. CDR3 sequence (DNA): TGCGCCAGCAGCTCGGGACATTACGCCCCCCTCTATGGCTACACCTTC.

The chain has TRBV20-1 and TRBJ2-7; D might be TRBD1 or TRBD2, each matching 5 bases. Per germline, CDR1 DFQATT and CDR2 SNEGSKA (reference sequence). V gave up 0 bases and J gave up 6 bases, with 18 bases separating them. This CDR3 region has 15 residues. The DNA for the CDR3 is TGCAGTGCTAGAGACCCCCATGGGGGAAGGTCCGAGCAGTACTTC. Amino acids: CSARDPHGGRSEQYF.

This clonotype came up a few times. This chain joins TRBV29-1 and TRBJ1-2, with TRBD1 matching 8 bases. This CDR3 is built from 14 residues. V lost 4 bases and J lost 4; bases outside the gene matches: 8. The V gene's germline CDR1 is SQVTM and CDR2 ANQGSEA. The chain's CDR3 is CSVGQGAPAYGYTF. The CDR3 bases are TGCAGCGTTGGTCAGGGGGCTCCGGCCTATGGCTACACCTTC.

V and J are TRBV29-1 and TRBJ2-7, with D uncertain. Germline V gives CDR1 SQVTM, CDR2 ANQGSEA. CDR3 size: 14 residues. Between the trimmed V and J ends, which lost 3 bases and 0 bases, there was a span of 12 bases. The CDR3 spells CSVEWPIPSYEQYF. The CDR3 DNA is TGCAGCGTTGAGTGGCCCATTCCCTCCTACGAGCAGTACTTC.

This clonotype was seen a few times. The rearrangement links TRBV5-4 to TRBJ2-5, with 10 nucleotides matching TRBD2. The CDR3 has 17 residues. V shed 3 bases and J 3 bases; nucleotides not matched to a gene: 11. Germline CDR1 reads SGHNT; CDR2 reads YYREEE (reference sequence). The CDR3 DNA sequence: TGTGCCAGCAGCTGGGGGGGCCTAGCGGGAGTAGAAGAGACCCAGTACTTC. It translates to CASSWGGLAGVEETQYF.

This chain links TRBV6-5 with TRBJ1-4; D gene unclear. The V and J ends lost 6 bases and 1 base respectively, with 9 bases between them. The CDR3 consists of 14 residues. The germline CDR1 and CDR2 sequences are MNHEY and SVGAGI. The CDR3 DNA sequence: TGTGCCAGCAGCACGGTAGAAACTAATGAAAAACTGTTTTTT. This gives the protein CASSTVETNEKLFF.

This clonotype appeared once. The V gene is TRBV11-1, the J gene TRBJ2-7; 9 bases line up with TRBD2. The tail of the sequence fits TRBJ2-1 better, so the J call may be wrong. Germline CDR1 is SGHAT and CDR2 is FQDESV (reference sequence). The CDR3 runs 15 residues. CDR3 protein: CASSSIAGAYNEQFF. CDR3 nucleotides: TGTGCCAGCAGCTCAATAGCGGGGGCGTACAATGAGCAGTTCTTC.

V and J are TRBV4-2 and TRBJ2-2, with 11 positions matching TRBD2. V lost 0 bases to trimming and J lost 3 bases; unmatched junction nucleotides: 9. Germline lookup yields CDR1 LGHNA and CDR2 YNFKEQ. The CDR3 length is 19 residues. The CDR3 here is CASSQDWLAGGVDTGELFF. The DNA of the CDR3 is TGTGCCAGCAGCCAAGATTGGCTAGCGGGGGGTGTAGACACCGGGGAGCTGTTTTTT.

V usage is TRBV5-1 and J usage is TRBJ1-2, with a weak D call TRBD1 (6 bases). CDR3 length equals 14 residues. Germline V gene data show CDR1 as SGHRS and CDR2 as YFSETQ. V was cut by 4 bases and J by 8 bases, with 18 bases left in between. CDR3 residues: CASSPVGGPSGYTF. CDR3 nucleotides: TGCGCCAGCAGCCCCGTGGGGGGGCCAAGCGGCTACACCTTC. Using reference TRBV5-1 and TRBJ1-2 for the parts outside the CDR3, the full variable domain is KAGVTQTPRYLIKTRGQQVTLSCSPISGHRSVSWYQQTPGQGLQFLFEYFSETQRNKGNFPGRFSGRQFSNSRSEMNVSTLELGDSALYLCASSPVGGPSGYTFGSGTRLTVV.

This clonotype was seen a handful of times. CDR3 DNA: TGTGCCAGCAGCTTAGTTGGAGGGAACCCGGATACGCAGTATTTT. Its protein product is CASSLVGGNPDTQYF. This chain joins TRBV11-2 and TRBJ2-3, with D perhaps TRBD2 (6 bases). Trimming took off 1 base at V and 6 bases at J, with 14 bases between the two ends. The CDR3 contains 15 residues. Per germline, CDR1 SGHAT and CDR2 FQNNGV. The full variable domain, rest sourced from reference TRBV11-2 and TRBJ2-3, is EAGVAQSPRYKIIEKRQSVAFWCNPISGHATLYWYQQILGQGPKLLIQFQNNGVVDDSQLPKDRFSAERLKGVDSTLKIQPAKLEDSAVYLCASSLVGGNPDTQYFGPGTRLTVL.

V usage is TRBV10-3 and J usage is TRBJ2-3; TRBD1 agrees at 8 bases. Trimming at V came to 0 bases and at J to 0 bases, leaving 5 bases not matched to a gene. Per germline, CDR1 ENHRY and CDR2 SYGVKD. The CDR3 sequence is 17 residues long. DNA of the CDR3: TGTGCCATCAGTGAGTCGAAGCGGACAGGGAGCACAGATACGCAGTATTTT. Translating gives CAISESKRTGSTDTQYF.